This T cell receptor (beta chain) appears in the sequencing data of a study of blood T cell repertoires in COVID-19. The CDR3 loop spans 16 amino acids. The V gene lost 6 bases and the J gene lost 4 bases, with 18 bases spanning the gap. Germline V gives CDR1 MDHEN, CDR2 SYDVKM. Per the study methods: Using reference gene primer amplification, nucleated cell counts were estimated. The table came from immunoSEQ multiplex PCR; TCRdb's copy has only in-frame clones and leaves some out. V, J and clone size derive from that table, while D and trimming were established from the DNA sequence. The sample comprises about 430,000 clones, more than 70% of which are singletons, and approximately 1.3% rests with the top ten. Residents of about two dozen US areas, aged about 18 to 89 years, made up the participants. Grouping used clinical history reported by participants in a survey and questionnaire. Contact with a PCR-confirmed or clinician-diagnosed COVID-19 case occurred within 2 weeks of entry.

This clonotype originated in a woman between 18 and 29 years old who had been exposed to COVID-19. Input material: PBMCs or T cells enriched from blood (not recorded which). The genes are TRBV28 and TRBJ2-2; D is perhaps TRBD2 (6 bases). The CDR3 protein is CASRPQAGFGTGELFF. CDR3 sequence (DNA): TGTGCCAGCAGACCCCAGGCGGGGTTTGGCACCGGGGAGCTGTTTTTT.